The clone carrying this TCR beta chain was recorded at least ten times. Via MiXCR, TCRdb re-called the RT-PCR reads, giving one row per CDR3 protein. The sample consists of 560,000 or so distinct CDR3 sequences, 7.6% of them appearing once. The entry originates in a study of response to subunit inactivated influenza vaccine. From germline, CDR1 is MDHEN and CDR2 SYDVKM. This CDR3 contains 14 residues. V shed 8 bases and J 6 bases; nucleotides not matched to a gene: 13. The receptor was isolated from a man aged 50-75 years who received an inactivated influenza vaccine. Sequencing used PBMCs from blood, obtained roughly 24 months after vaccination. The chain has TRBV28 and TRBJ2-7, with TRBD2 matching over 7 bases. CDR3 sequence: CASLRPGGVPEQYF. CDR3 bases: TGTGCCAGCTTAAGACCGGGAGGTGTCCCCGAGCAGTACTTC.